Shown below are 8 T cell receptor beta chains from a single sample sequenced in a study of identifying expanded T cells in peripheral blood. This table comes from immunoSEQ multiplex PCR, and its TCRdb copy is limited to in-frame clones, with some not included. The sample lists approximately 85,000 clones; more than 75% were seen once. What was sequenced was blood. These receptors originate from a person between 18 and 75 years old in good health.

The chain is built from TRBV7-9 and TRBJ1-1, with 10 bases that match TRBD1. The CDR3 is made up of 14 amino acids. Germline trimming cut 5 bases from V and 6 bases from J; bases unmatched to any gene: 6. Germline V gene data show CDR1 as SEHNR and CDR2 as FQNEAQ (reference sequence). The CDR3 bases are TGTGCCAGCAGCGTGGGACAGGGGATTCCTGAAGCTTTCTTT. It yields the protein CASSVGQGIPEAFF.

The J gene is TRBJ2-1, the V gene TRBV28; the D is unclear. The CDR3 totals 15 residues. V shed 3 bases and J shed 3 bases, with 12 bases lying between them. Germline V gene lookup returns CDR1 MDHEN and CDR2 SYDVKM. CDR3 sequence (DNA): TGTGCCAGCAGTTTTAGCAGCAGCCGCTACAATGAGCAGTTCTTC. It is translated as CASSFSSSRYNEQFF.

The chain uses TRBV5-6 and TRBJ1-5; D call uncertain. The V end lost 2 bases, the J end lost 5 bases, and 5 bases lay between the germline ends. From germline, CDR1 is SGHDT and CDR2 YYEEEE. The CDR3 is 12 residues long. The DNA for the CDR3 is TGTGCCAGCAGCTTTGAGGATCAGCCCCAGCATTTT. Its translation: CASSFEDQPQHF.

The chain combines TRBV6-5 with TRBJ2-7; perhaps D is TRBD1 or TRBD2 (6 bases each). The CDR3 runs to 15 residues. CDR1 and CDR2 (germline): MNHEY, SVGAGI. The V end was cut by 6 bases, the J end by 6 bases, with 21 bases between. This CDR3 is CASSPRGGFTGEQYF. The CDR3 DNA reads as TGTGCCAGCAGCCCCCGAGGGGGGTTTACGGGCGAGCAGTACTTC.

In this sample, this clone turned up many times. The V gene is TRBV28, the J gene TRBJ1-6; 8 nucleotides align to TRBD1. Losses at the gene ends were 4 bases for V and 5 bases for J; bases not matched to a gene: 4. Germline CDR1 is MDHEN and CDR2 is SYDVKM. The CDR3 loop spans 15 amino acids. The CDR3 nucleotides read TGTGCCAGCAGTTCCGGACAGGGAGATAATTCACCCCTCCACTTT. This encodes CASSSGQGDNSPLHF.

The chain carries TRBV4-3 and TRBJ1-4; possibly TRBD1 for D (5 bases). The V and J ends lost 3 bases and 0 bases respectively, with 8 bases between them. The germline V gene encodes CDR1 LGHNA and CDR2 YSLEER. There are 15 residues in the CDR3. In nucleotides, the CDR3 is TGCGCCAGCAGCCATGCACAGGCAACTAATGAAAAACTGTTTTTT. It yields the protein CASSHAQATNEKLFF.

The V call is TRBV6-6, the J call TRBJ1-1, with D uncertain. CDR1 is MNHNY and CDR2 is SVGAGI in the germline V gene (reference sequence). V shed 5 bases and J shed 4 bases, with 8 bases lying between them. There are 12 residues in the CDR3. CDR3 region: CASSPAGTEAFF. The DNA for the CDR3 is TGTGCCAGCAGTCCGGCAGGCACTGAAGCTTTCTTT.

This clone was recorded only once. This chain connects TRBV28 to TRBJ1-1; 10 nucleotides align to TRBD1. V shed 6 bases, J shed 3 bases, and the junction held 10 bases outside the gene matches. CDR1 is MDHEN, CDR2 SYDVKM, per germline. The CDR3 sequence is 16 residues long. The CDR3 DNA reads as TGTGCCAGCAGACCCCACATCGGGACAGGGGACACTGAAGCTTTCTTT. Translating it yields CASRPHIGTGDTEAFF.